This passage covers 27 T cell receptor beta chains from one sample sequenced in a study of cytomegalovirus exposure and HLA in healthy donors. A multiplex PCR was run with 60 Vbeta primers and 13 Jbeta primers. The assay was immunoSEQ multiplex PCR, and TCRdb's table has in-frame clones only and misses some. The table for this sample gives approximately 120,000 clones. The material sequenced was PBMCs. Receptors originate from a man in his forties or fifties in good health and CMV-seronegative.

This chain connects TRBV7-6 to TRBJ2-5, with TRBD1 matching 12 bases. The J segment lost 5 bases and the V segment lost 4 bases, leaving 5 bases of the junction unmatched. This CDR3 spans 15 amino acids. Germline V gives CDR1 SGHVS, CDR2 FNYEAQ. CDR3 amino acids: CASSSSGTGGETQYF. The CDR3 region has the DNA TGTGCCAGCAGCTCATCCGGGACAGGGGGCGAGACCCAGTACTTC.

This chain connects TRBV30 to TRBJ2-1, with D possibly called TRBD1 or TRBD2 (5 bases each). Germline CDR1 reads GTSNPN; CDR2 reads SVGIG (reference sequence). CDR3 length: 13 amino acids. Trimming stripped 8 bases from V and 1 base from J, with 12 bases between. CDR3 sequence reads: CAGTARSYNEQFF. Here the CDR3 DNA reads TGTGCCGGGACCGCTAGGTCCTACAATGAGCAGTTCTTC.

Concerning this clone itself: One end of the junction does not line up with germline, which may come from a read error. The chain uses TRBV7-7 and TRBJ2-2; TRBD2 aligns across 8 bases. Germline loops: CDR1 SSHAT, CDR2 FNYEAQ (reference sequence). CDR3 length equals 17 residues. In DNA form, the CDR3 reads TGTGCTAGCAGCTTGGGTAGAACGGGAGGGCCGACCGGGGAGCTGTTTTTT. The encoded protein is CASSLGRTGGPTGELFF.

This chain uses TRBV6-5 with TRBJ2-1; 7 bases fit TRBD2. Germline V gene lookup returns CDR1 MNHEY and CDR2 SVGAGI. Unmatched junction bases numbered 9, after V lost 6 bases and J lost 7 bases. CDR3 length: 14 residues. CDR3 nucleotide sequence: TGTGCCAGCAGGCCCCCGGGGCGGGAGAATGAGCAGTTCTTC. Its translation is CASRPPGRENEQFF.

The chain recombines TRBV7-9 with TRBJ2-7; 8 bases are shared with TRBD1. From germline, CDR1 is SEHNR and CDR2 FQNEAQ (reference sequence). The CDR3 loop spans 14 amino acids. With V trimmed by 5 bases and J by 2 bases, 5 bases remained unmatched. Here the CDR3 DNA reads TGTGCCAGCAGCCCACGGACAGGGACCTACGAGCAGTACTTC. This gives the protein CASSPRTGTYEQYF.

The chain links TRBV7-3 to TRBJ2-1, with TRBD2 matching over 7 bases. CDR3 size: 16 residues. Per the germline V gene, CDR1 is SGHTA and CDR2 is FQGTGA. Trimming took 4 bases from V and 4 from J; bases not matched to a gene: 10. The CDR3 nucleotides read TGTGCCAGCAGCTCACTACCGGGACTACTGTACAATGAGCAGTTCTTC. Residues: CASSSLPGLLYNEQFF.

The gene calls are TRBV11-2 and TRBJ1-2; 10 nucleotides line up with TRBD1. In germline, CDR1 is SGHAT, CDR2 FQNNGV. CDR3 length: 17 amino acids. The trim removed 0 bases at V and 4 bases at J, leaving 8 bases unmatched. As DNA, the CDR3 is TGTGCCAGCAGCTTAGATTCCGTGACAGGGGGCCGCTATGGCTACACCTTC. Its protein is CASSLDSVTGGRYGYTF.

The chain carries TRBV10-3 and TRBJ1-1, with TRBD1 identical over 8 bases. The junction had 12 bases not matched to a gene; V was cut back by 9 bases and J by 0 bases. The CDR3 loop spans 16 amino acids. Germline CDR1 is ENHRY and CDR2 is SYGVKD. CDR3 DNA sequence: TGTGCCATTTCCCCCGGGACAGGAAGCATGAACACTGAAGCTTTCTTT. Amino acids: CAISPGTGSMNTEAFF.

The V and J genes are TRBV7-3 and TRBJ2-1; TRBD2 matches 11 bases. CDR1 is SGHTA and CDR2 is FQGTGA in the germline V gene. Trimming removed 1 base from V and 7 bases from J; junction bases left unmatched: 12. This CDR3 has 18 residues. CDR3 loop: CASSLRPLLAGVLNEQFF. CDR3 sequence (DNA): TGTGCCAGCAGCTTAAGACCCTTACTAGCGGGAGTGTTGAATGAGCAGTTCTTC.

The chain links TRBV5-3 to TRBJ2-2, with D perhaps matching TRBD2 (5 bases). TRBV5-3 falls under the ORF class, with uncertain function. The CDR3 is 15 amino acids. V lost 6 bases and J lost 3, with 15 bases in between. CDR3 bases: TGTGCCAGAACCCTAAGAGGGATAGACACCGGGGAGCTGTTTTTT. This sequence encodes CARTLRGIDTGELFF.

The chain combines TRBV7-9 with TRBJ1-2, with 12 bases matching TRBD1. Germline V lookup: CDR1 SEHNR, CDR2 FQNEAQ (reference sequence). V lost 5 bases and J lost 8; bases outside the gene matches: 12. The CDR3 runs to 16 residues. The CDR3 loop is CASSATGTGGFTGYTF. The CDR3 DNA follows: TGTGCCAGCAGCGCTACCGGGACAGGGGGCTTTACGGGCTACACCTTC.

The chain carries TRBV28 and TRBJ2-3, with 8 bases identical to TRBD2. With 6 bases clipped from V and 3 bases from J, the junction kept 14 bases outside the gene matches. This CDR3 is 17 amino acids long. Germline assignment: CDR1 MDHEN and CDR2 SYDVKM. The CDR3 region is CASRHSSPGTRTDTQYF. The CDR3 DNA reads TGTGCCAGCAGGCACTCTTCCCCCGGGACTAGGACAGATACGCAGTATTTT.

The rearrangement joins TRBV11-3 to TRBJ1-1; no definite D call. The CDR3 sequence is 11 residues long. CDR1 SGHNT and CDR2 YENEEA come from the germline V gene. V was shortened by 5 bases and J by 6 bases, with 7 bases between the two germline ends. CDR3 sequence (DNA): TGTGCCAGCAGCCAGCGCGCTGAAGCTTTCTTT. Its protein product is CASSQRAEAFF.

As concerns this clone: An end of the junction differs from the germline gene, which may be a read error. The CDR3 is CASKLDVASTDTQYF. For the CDR3, the DNA is TGTGCCAGCAAATTGGACGTCGCTAGCACAGATACGCAATATTTT. J is TRBJ2-3 and V is TRBV6-1, with D maybe TRBD2 (5 bases). Germline CDR1 MNHNS, CDR2 SASEGT. The CDR3 spans 15 residues.

The chain's CDR3 is CASSLKREATDTQYF. CDR3 nucleotide sequence: TGTGCCAGCAGCTTAAAGCGGGAGGCCACAGATACGCAGTATTTT. The V and J genes are TRBV7-2 and TRBJ2-3; 9 bases are shared with TRBD2. The trim removed 2 bases at V and 2 bases at J, leaving 2 bases unmatched. The CDR3 length is 15 residues. The germline V gene encodes CDR1 SGHTA and CDR2 FQGNSA.

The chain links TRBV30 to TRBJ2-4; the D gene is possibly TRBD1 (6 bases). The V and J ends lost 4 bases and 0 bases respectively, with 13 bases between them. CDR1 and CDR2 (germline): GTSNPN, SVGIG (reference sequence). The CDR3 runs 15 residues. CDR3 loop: CAWTGTHLAKNIQYF. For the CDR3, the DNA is TGTGCCTGGACCGGGACACATTTAGCCAAAAACATTCAGTACTTC.

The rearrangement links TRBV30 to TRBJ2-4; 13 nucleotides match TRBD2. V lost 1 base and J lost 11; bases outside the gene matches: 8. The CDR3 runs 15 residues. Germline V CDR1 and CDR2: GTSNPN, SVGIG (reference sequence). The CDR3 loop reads CAWSGTSGSFRVQYF. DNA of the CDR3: TGTGCCTGGAGTGGGACTAGCGGGAGTTTTCGGGTTCAGTACTTC.

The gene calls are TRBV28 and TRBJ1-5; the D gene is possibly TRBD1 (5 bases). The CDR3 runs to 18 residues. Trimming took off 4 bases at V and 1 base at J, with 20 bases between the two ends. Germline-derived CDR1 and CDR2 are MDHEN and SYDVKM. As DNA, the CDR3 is TGTGCCAGCAGTTCCGAATTACGAGTAAGGGGAAGCAATCAGCCCCAGCATTTT. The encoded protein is CASSSELRVRGSNQPQHF. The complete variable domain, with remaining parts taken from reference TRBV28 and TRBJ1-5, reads DVKVTQSSRYLVKRTGEKVFLECVQDMDHENMFWYRQDPGLGLRLIYFSYDVKMKEKGDIPEGYSVSREKKERFSLILESASTNQTSMYLCASSSELRVRGSNQPQHFGDGTRLSIL.

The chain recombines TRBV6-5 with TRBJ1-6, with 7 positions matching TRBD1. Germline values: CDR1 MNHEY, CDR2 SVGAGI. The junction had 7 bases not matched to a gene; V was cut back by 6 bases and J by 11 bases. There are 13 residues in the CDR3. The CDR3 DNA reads TGTGCCAGCAGAGCGACAGGGCCGGCACCCCTCCACTTT. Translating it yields CASRATGPAPLHF.

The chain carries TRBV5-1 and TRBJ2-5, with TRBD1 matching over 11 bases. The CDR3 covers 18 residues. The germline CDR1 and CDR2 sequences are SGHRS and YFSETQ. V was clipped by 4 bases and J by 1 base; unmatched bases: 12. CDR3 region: CASSRGGTGTGGQETQYF. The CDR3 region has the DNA TGCGCCAGCAGCCGAGGGGGCACCGGGACAGGGGGCCAAGAGACCCAGTACTTC.

The CDR3 reads CASSLGGRVEEQYF. For the CDR3, the DNA is TGCGCCAGCAGCTTGGGGGGCAGGGTGGAAGAGCAGTACTTC. The V gene is TRBV5-1, the J gene TRBJ2-7; tentative D call: TRBD1 (5 bases). The CDR3 totals 14 residues. Germline-derived CDR1 and CDR2 are SGHRS and YFSETQ. V lost 0 bases, J lost 7 bases, and 14 bases lay in between.

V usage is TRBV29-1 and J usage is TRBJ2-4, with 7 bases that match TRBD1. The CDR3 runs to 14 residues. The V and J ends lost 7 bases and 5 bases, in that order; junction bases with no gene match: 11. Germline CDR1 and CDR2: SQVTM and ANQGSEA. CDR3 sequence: CSGQGDVGENIQYF. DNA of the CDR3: TGCAGCGGACAGGGAGACGTCGGGGAAAACATTCAGTACTTC.

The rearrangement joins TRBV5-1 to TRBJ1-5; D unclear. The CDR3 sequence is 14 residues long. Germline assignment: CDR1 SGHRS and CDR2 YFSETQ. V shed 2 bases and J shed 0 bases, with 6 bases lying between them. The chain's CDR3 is CASSFGYSNQPQHF. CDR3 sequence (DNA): TGCGCCAGCAGCTTCGGGTATAGCAATCAGCCCCAGCATTTT.

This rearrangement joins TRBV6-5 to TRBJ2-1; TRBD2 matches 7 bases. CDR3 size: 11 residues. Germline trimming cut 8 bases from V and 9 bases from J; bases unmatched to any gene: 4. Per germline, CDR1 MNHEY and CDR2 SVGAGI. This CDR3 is CASGRAGEQFF. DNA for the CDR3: TGTGCCAGCGGGAGGGCCGGTGAGCAGTTCTTC.

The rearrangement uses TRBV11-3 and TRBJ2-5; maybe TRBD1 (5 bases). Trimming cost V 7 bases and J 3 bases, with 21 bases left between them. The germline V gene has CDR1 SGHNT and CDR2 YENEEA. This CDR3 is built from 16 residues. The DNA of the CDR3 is TGTGCCAGCAAAGACAAGTGGGGCCGTGGGAAAGAGACCCAGTACTTC. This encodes CASKDKWGRGKETQYF.

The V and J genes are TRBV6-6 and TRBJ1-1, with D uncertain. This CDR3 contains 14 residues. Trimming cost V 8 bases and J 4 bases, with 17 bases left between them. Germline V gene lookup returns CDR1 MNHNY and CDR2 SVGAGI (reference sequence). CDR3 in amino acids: CASPGVTAGTEAFF. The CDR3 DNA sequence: TGTGCCAGCCCCGGAGTAACCGCCGGCACTGAAGCTTTCTTT.

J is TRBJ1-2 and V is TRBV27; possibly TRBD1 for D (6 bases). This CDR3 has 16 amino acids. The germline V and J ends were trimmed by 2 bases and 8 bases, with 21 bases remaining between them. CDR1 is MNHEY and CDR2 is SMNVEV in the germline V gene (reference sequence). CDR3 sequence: CASSLNSRWTAGGYTF. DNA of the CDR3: TGTGCCAGCAGTTTAAATTCGAGGTGGACAGCTGGGGGCTACACCTTC.